A single sample is the source of the 24 T cell receptor beta chains below, sequenced in a study of blood T cell repertoires in COVID-19. Profiling relied on immunoSEQ multiplex PCR, and the TCRdb table lists in-frame clones only, not all of them. The sample holds 88,000 or so clones, 81% seen once. The sample comprised peripheral blood. The receptors come from a man aged 55 to 69 with acute or convalescent COVID-19.

The chain links TRBV7-3 to TRBJ2-2; 8 bases align to TRBD1. Trimming cost V 5 bases and J 2 bases; bases outside gene matches: 7. Per the germline V gene, CDR1 is SGHTA and CDR2 is FQGTGA. The CDR3 length is 16 residues. CDR3 residues: CASSITGGFNTGELFF. DNA for the CDR3: TGTGCCAGCAGCATTACAGGGGGTTTCAACACCGGGGAGCTGTTTTTT.

V gene TRBV19 combines with J gene TRBJ2-7; 8 bases line up with TRBD2. With V trimmed by 3 bases and J by 0 bases, 7 bases remained unmatched. CDR1 is LNHDA, CDR2 SQIVND, per germline (reference sequence). This CDR3 comprises 16 residues. The CDR3 protein is CASSMSGGRSSYEQYF. The CDR3 nucleotides read TGTGCCAGTAGTATGTCCGGCGGGAGGAGCTCCTACGAGCAGTACTTC. The entire variable domain, with the rest obtained from reference TRBV19 and TRBJ2-7, is as follows: DGGITQSPKYLFRKEGQNVTLSCEQNLNHDAMYWYRQDPGQGLRLIYYSQIVNDFQKGDIAEGYSVSREKKESFPLTVTSAQKNPTAFYLCASSMSGGRSSYEQYFGPGTRLTVT.

V and J are TRBV9 and TRBJ2-3; maybe TRBD2 (6 bases). V was clipped by 3 bases and J by 2 bases, with 13 bases between them. The germline gives CDR1 SGDLS, CDR2 YYNGEE. The CDR3 loop spans 15 amino acids. The CDR3 spells CASSERALLTDTQYF. The CDR3 DNA reads as TGTGCCAGCAGCGAGCGGGCGCTTCTCACAGATACGCAGTATTTT.

The chain recombines TRBV7-9 with TRBJ2-5; TRBD2 might be the D (5 bases). CDR3 length: 14 amino acids. Per germline, CDR1 SEHNR and CDR2 FQNEAQ (reference sequence). V shed 5 bases and J shed 5 bases, with 15 bases lying between them. This CDR3 reads CASSRGQARETQYF. The CDR3 nucleotides are TGTGCCAGCAGCCGCGGGCAGGCCAGGGAGACCCAGTACTTC.

The gene calls are TRBV6-4 and TRBJ2-3; D is possibly TRBD2 (6 bases). The CDR3 is 14 amino acids. Germline loops: CDR1 MRHNA, CDR2 SNTAGT. V was shortened by 6 bases and J by 1 base, with 11 bases between the two germline ends. CDR3 bases: TGTGCCAGCAGCGATAGCGGACGCACAGATACGCAGTATTTT. It codes for CASSDSGRTDTQYF.

This sequence joins TRBV5-1 and TRBJ2-1; D remains ambiguous. CDR1 SGHRS and CDR2 YFSETQ come from the germline V gene. The CDR3 totals 16 residues. V dropped 4 bases and J dropped 4 bases, with 18 bases sitting between them. CDR3 bases: TGCGCCAGCAGCCCTAGGCTAGATTCAAGTTACAATGAGCAGTTCTTC. Translation gives CASSPRLDSSYNEQFF.

The rearrangement uses TRBV7-9 and TRBJ2-3; no reliable D call. The CDR3 is 15 residues long. The germline CDR1 and CDR2 sequences are SEHNR and FQNEAQ (reference sequence). The V gene lost 2 bases and the J gene lost 0 bases, with 9 bases spanning the gap. CDR3 sequence (DNA): TGTGCCAGCAGCTTACCCCGCTATAGCACAGATACGCAGTATTTT. Translation: CASSLPRYSTDTQYF.

The rearrangement uses TRBV11-3 and TRBJ2-3; 7 nucleotides agree with TRBD2. Germline trimming cut 5 bases from V and 5 bases from J; bases unmatched to any gene: 7. The germline CDR1 and CDR2 sequences are SGHNT and YENEEA. CDR3 length equals 14 residues. The CDR3 protein is CASSNRTRGDTQYF. As DNA, the CDR3 is TGTGCCAGCAGCAATCGGACTAGGGGAGATACGCAGTATTTT.

This chain links TRBV11-3 with TRBJ1-1, with D perhaps matching TRBD1 (6 bases). With 3 bases removed from V and 1 base from J, the gap between germline ends came to 18 bases. Germline V lookup: CDR1 SGHNT, CDR2 YENEEA. The CDR3 length is 17 residues. CDR3 sequence: CASSFYRDTLKNTEAFF. The CDR3 DNA sequence: TGTGCCAGCAGCTTCTACCGGGACACCTTAAAGAACACTGAAGCTTTCTTT.

The chain has TRBV11-1 and TRBJ2-3; 9 bases map to TRBD1. The CDR3 has 14 residues. Germline lookup yields CDR1 SGHAT and CDR2 FQDESV (reference sequence). The V segment lost 2 bases and the J segment 7 bases; nucleotides outside the gene matches: 4. The DNA of the CDR3 is TGTGCCAGCAGCTTACTGGGACAGGGTAATACGCAGTATTTT. Amino acid sequence: CASSLLGQGNTQYF. The full variable domain, with the rest looked up from reference TRBV11-1 and TRBJ2-3, is EAEVAQSPRYKITEKSQAVAFWCDPISGHATLYWYRQILGQGPELLVQFQDESVVDDSQLPKDRFSAERLKGVDSTLKIQPAELGDSAMYLCASSLLGQGNTQYFGPGTRLTVL.

The chain carries TRBV30 and TRBJ1-5; TRBD1 is a possible D gene (5 bases). Germline V gene sequence: CDR1 GTSNPN, CDR2 SVGIG (reference sequence). CDR3 length: 13 residues. The ends were cut back, 3 bases at V and 9 bases at J, with 15 bases in the middle. The CDR3 nucleotides read TGTGCCTGGAGCCCCCAGGGCGTTGGGCCCCAGCATTTT. It codes for CAWSPQGVGPQHF.

The chain has TRBV10-3 and TRBJ2-1; possibly TRBD2 for D (6 bases). Germline-derived CDR1 and CDR2 are ENHRY and SYGVKD. The CDR3 extends over 14 amino acids. V was trimmed by 0 bases and J by 7 bases, leaving 10 bases between them. CDR3 nucleotide sequence: TGTGCCATCAGTGAGTCGTCAGGGAGGAATGAGCAGTTCTTC. Amino acid sequence: CAISESSGRNEQFF.

V gene TRBV5-6 combines with J gene TRBJ2-3; the match to TRBD1 covers 9 bases. Germline CDR1 reads SGHDT; CDR2 reads YYEEEE. This CDR3 contains 16 residues. V lost 5 bases, J lost 3 bases, and 10 bases stayed unmatched. This CDR3 is CASRQSDRGITDTQYF. The DNA for the CDR3 is TGTGCCAGCAGACAATCGGACAGGGGAATAACAGATACGCAGTATTTT.

The chain combines TRBV7-9 with TRBJ2-2, with 7 bases that match TRBD1. This CDR3 contains 15 residues. J lost 3 bases, V lost 4 bases, and 5 bases had no gene match. Germline lookup yields CDR1 SEHNR and CDR2 FQNEAQ (reference sequence). The CDR3 reads CASSSTGYDTGELFF. The DNA for the CDR3 is TGTGCCAGCAGCTCGACAGGGTATGACACCGGGGAGCTGTTTTTT.

The chain combines TRBV19 with TRBJ1-6, with 8 bases that match TRBD1. There are 14 residues in the CDR3. Trimming took 5 bases from V and 8 from J; bases not matched to a gene: 5. Germline-derived CDR1 and CDR2 are LNHDA and SQIVND (reference sequence). CDR3 sequence reads: CASSLDRGYSPLHF. In DNA form, the CDR3 reads TGTGCCAGTAGTCTTGACAGGGGATATTCACCCCTCCACTTT.

The chain is built from TRBV4-3 and TRBJ2-1; perhaps TRBD2 as D (5 bases). With 4 bases removed from V and 2 bases from J, the gap between germline ends came to 12 bases. Germline values: CDR1 LGHNA, CDR2 YSLEER. This CDR3 is built from 15 residues. For the CDR3, the DNA is TGCGCCAGCAGCCTTCGCGGAGGCACCTACAATGAGCAGTTCTTC. Translating gives CASSLRGGTYNEQFF.

This clone has just one count. The chain joins TRBV5-6 to TRBJ1-2, with D perhaps matching TRBD1 (6 bases). V lost 6 bases and J 4 bases, leaving 22 bases between the germline ends. This CDR3 has 16 residues. CDR1 is SGHDT, CDR2 YYEEEE, per germline. The CDR3 DNA reads TGTGCCAGCAAAAAGGACAGCCTCAACTTCGTCTATGGCTACACCTTC. Its protein product is CASKKDSLNFVYGYTF.

J is TRBJ2-7 and V is TRBV3-1 (or the pseudogene TRBV3-2); the match to TRBD2 covers 7 bases. J lost 3 bases, V lost 3 bases, and 14 bases had no gene match. Germline CDR1 is LGHDT and CDR2 is YNNKEL (reference sequence). The CDR3 length is 17 residues. The CDR3 nucleotides read TGTGCCAGCAGCCATTATCGATCTAGCGGACAAAACTACGAGCAGTACTTC. Translation: CASSHYRSSGQNYEQYF.

This clone was picked up one time. The chain employs TRBV6-5 and TRBJ1-4; D remains unclear. V shed 1 base and J shed 0 bases, with 6 bases lying between them. The CDR3 has 15 amino acids. In germline, CDR1 is MNHEY, CDR2 SVGAGI. CDR3 sequence (DNA): TGTGCCAGCAGTTACTACGGGACAACTAATGAAAAACTGTTTTTT. Residues: CASSYYGTTNEKLFF.

V gene TRBV28 combines with J gene TRBJ2-7, with TRBD1 identical over 10 bases. This CDR3 is 16 amino acids long. From germline, CDR1 is MDHEN and CDR2 SYDVKM. The junction had 17 bases not matched to a gene; V was cut back by 8 bases and J by 7 bases. The CDR3 region is CASEIPIGQGVGEQYF. CDR3 nucleotides: TGTGCCAGCGAAATACCCATCGGACAGGGGGTGGGAGAGCAGTACTTC. Full variable domain (missing parts from reference TRBV28 and TRBJ2-7): DVKVTQSSRYLVKRTGEKVFLECVQDMDHENMFWYRQDPGLGLRLIYFSYDVKMKEKGDIPEGYSVSREKKERFSLILESASTNQTSMYLCASEIPIGQGVGEQYFGPGTRLTVT.

The chain has TRBV9 and TRBJ2-5, with 9 bases aligning to TRBD1. There are 14 residues in the CDR3. Germline V gene data show CDR1 as SGDLS and CDR2 as YYNGEE. The junction had 5 bases not matched to a gene; V was cut back by 4 bases and J by 4 bases. CDR3 sequence: CASSPGTGRETQYF. CDR3 bases: TGTGCCAGCAGCCCCGGGACAGGGCGAGAGACCCAGTACTTC.

The J gene is TRBJ2-4, the V gene TRBV28, with D perhaps TRBD2 (5 bases). Between the trimmed V and J ends, which lost 3 bases and 9 bases, there was a span of 12 bases. The CDR3 contains 13 residues. The germline CDR1 and CDR2 sequences are MDHEN and SYDVKM. In DNA form, the CDR3 reads TGTGCCAGCAGTTTGCCGGGAAGTTCCATTCAGTACTTC. Protein product: CASSLPGSSIQYF.

The chain combines TRBV5-6 with TRBJ2-7, with 10 bases fitting TRBD1. Trimming at V came to 4 bases and at J to 3 bases, leaving 4 bases not matched to a gene. The CDR3 loop spans 14 amino acids. Germline CDR1 is SGHDT and CDR2 is YYEEEE. The CDR3 sequence: CASSLGQGFYEQYF. The CDR3 DNA reads TGTGCCAGCAGCCTGGGACAGGGGTTCTACGAGCAGTACTTC.

There are a few counts of this clone. CDR3 DNA sequence: TGTGCCACCAGTGATGCGGGACCTCGGGACGGGGAGCTGTTTTTT. Translation gives CATSDAGPRDGELFF. The chain employs TRBV24-1 and TRBJ2-2, with a weak D call TRBD2 (6 bases). Germline lookup yields CDR1 KGHDR and CDR2 SFDVKD. CDR3 size: 15 residues. Trimming removed 3 bases at V and 7 bases at J, with 14 bases between.